Given below is one T cell receptor beta chain in context. Its antigen is still unknown. The CDR3 is made up of 13 amino acids. Between the trimmed V and J ends, which lost 0 bases and 4 bases, there was a span of 9 bases. From germline, CDR1 is SQVTM and CDR2 ANQGSEA. These data originate in a study of T-cell reconstitution after alpha-beta-depleted transplantation in children. Findings and caveats of the study: Expanded graft clones, several hundred of them, were reportedly the source of alpha-beta T cells about two months after transplant. By one year post-transplant, T-cell counts and diversity largely arose from T cells that were newly produced. In some patients, recipient T cells and intrathymic progenitors surviving conditioning explained high day-60 diversity.

TCRbeta library construction was performed incorporating unique molecular identifiers. TCRdb ran MiXCR on the PCR reads and lists one entry per CDR3 protein. The sample includes about 140,000 distinct CDR3 sequences, about 9% of them seen just once. The sequence was obtained from a female patient aged 2-15 years who had a stem cell transplant for congenital amegakaryocytic thrombocytopenia, so the T cells may come from the graft donor. The chain uses TRBV29-1 and TRBJ2-5; no clear D gene. The sample consisted of PBMCs, mostly from graft donor cells, taken 180 days after TCRalphabeta/CD19-depleted stem cell transplant. The CDR3 loop reads CSVEDPNRETQYF. The CDR3 bases are TGCAGCGTTGAAGATCCGAACCGAGAGACCCAGTACTTC.